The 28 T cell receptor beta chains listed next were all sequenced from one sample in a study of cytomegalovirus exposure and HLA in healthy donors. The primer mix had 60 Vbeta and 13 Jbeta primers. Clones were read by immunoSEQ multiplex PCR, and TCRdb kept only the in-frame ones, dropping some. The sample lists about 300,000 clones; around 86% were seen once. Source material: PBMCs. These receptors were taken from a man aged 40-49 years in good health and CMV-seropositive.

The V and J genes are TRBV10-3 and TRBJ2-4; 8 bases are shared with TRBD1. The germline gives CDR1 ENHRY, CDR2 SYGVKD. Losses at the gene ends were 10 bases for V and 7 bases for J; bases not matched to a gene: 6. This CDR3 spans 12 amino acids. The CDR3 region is CATGQGNNIQYF. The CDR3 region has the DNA TGTGCCACCGGACAGGGTAATAACATTCAGTACTTC.

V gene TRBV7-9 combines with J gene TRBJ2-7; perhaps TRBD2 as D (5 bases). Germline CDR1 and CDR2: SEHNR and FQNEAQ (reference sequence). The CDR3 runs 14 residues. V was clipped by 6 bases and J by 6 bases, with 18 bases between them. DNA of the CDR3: TGTGCCAGCAGGCCCGAGGGCAGCGGCTTCGAGCAGTACTTC. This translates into CASRPEGSGFEQYF.

The CDR3 spells CASSILLTSANEQFF. DNA for the CDR3: TGTGCCAGTAGTATTCTTTTGACTAGCGCCAATGAGCAGTTCTTC. J is TRBJ2-1 and V is TRBV19, with 8 bases lining up with TRBD2. There are 15 residues in the CDR3. Germline CDR1 is LNHDA and CDR2 is SQIVND (reference sequence). V shed 3 bases, J shed 6 bases, and the junction held 7 bases outside the gene matches.

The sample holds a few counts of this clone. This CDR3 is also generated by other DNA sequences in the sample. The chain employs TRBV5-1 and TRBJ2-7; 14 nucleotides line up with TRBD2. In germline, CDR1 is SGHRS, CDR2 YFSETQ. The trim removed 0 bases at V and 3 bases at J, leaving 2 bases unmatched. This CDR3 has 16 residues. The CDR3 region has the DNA TGCGCCAGCAGCTTGGGCGGGACTAGCGGGAGCTACGAGCAGTACTTC. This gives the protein CASSLGGTSGSYEQYF.

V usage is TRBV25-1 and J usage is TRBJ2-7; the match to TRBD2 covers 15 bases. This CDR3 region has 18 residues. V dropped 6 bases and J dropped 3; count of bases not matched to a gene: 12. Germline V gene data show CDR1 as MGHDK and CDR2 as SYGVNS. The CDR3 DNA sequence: TGTGCCAGCAGAGGCACGGGACTAGCGGGAGGTAAAGGCTACGAGCAGTACTTC. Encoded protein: CASRGTGLAGGKGYEQYF.

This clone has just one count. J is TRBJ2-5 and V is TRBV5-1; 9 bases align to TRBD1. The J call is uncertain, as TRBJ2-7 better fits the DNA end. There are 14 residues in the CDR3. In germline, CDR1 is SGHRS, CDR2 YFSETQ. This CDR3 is CASSPGTGSYEQYF. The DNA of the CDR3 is TGCGCCAGCAGTCCCGGGACAGGGTCCTACGAGCAGTACTTC.

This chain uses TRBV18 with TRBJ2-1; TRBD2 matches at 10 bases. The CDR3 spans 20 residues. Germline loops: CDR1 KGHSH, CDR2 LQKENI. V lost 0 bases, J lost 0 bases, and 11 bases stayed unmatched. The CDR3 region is CASSPPRTSGVASSYNEQFF. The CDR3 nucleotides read TGTGCCAGCTCACCACCTCGGACTAGCGGAGTTGCCAGCTCCTACAATGAGCAGTTCTTC. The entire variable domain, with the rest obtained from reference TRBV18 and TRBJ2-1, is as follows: NAGVMQNPRHLVRRRGQEARLRCSPMKGHSHVYWYRQLPEEGLKFMVYLQKENIIDESGMPKERFSAEFPKEGPSILRIQQVVRGDSAAYFCASSPPRTSGVASSYNEQFFGPGTRLTVL.

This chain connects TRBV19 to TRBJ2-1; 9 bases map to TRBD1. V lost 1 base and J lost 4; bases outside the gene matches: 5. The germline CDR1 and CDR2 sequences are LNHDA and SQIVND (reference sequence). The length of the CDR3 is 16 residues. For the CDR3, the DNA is TGTGCCAGTAGTATAGGAGGGACAGGGTCATACAATGAGCAGTTCTTC. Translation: CASSIGGTGSYNEQFF. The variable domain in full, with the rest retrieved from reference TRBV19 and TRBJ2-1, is DGGITQSPKYLFRKEGQNVTLSCEQNLNHDAMYWYRQDPGQGLRLIYYSQIVNDFQKGDIAEGYSVSREKKESFPLTVTSAQKNPTAFYLCASSIGGTGSYNEQFFGPGTRLTVL.

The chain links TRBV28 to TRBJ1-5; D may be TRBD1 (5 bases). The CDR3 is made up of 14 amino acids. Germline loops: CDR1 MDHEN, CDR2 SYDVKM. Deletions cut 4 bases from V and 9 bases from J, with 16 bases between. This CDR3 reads CASSWMGGFRPQHF. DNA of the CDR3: TGTGCCAGCAGTTGGATGGGGGGGTTTCGGCCCCAGCATTTT.

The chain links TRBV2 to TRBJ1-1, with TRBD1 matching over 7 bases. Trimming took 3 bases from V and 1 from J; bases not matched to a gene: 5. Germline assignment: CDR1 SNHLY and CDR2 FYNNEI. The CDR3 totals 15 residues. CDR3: CASSEFKGANTEAFF. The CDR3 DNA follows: TGTGCCAGCAGTGAGTTTAAGGGGGCGAACACTGAAGCTTTCTTT.

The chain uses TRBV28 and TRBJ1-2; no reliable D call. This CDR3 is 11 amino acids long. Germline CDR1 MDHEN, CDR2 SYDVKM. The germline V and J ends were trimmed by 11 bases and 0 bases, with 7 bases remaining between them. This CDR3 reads CAVSANYGYTF. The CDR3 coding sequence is TGTGCCGTCTCGGCTAACTATGGCTACACCTTC.

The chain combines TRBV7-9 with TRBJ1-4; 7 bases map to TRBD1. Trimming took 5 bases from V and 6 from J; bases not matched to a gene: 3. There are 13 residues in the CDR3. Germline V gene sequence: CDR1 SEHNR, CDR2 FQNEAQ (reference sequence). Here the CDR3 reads CASSGDRDEKLFF. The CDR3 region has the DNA TGTGCCAGCAGCGGAGACAGGGATGAAAAACTGTTTTTT.

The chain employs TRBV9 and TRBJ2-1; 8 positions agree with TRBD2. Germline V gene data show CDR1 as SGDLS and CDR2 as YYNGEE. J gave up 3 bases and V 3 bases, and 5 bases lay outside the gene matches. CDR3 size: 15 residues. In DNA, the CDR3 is TGTGCCAGCAGCGCCGCTACTAGCGGCTACAATGAGCAGTTCTTC. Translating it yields CASSAATSGYNEQFF.

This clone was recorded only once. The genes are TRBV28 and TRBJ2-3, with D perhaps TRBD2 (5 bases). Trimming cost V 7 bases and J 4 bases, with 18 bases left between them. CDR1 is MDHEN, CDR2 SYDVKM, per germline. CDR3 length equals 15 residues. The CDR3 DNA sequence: TGTGCCAGCACACCCCCGGGGTCATTCCCAGATACGCAGTATTTT. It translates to CASTPPGSFPDTQYF.

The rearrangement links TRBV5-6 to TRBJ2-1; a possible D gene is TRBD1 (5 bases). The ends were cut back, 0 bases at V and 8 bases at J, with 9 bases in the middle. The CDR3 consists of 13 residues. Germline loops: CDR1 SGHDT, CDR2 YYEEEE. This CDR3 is CASSLDWGDEQFF. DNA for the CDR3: TGTGCCAGCAGCTTGGACTGGGGCGATGAGCAGTTCTTC.

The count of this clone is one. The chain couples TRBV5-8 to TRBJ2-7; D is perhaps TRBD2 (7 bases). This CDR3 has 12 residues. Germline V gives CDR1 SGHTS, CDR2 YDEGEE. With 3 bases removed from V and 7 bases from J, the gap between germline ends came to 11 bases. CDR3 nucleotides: TGTGCCAGCAGCTACAGGGAGGGGGAGCAGTACTTC. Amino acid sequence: CASSYREGEQYF.

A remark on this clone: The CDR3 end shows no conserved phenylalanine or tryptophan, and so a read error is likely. The CDR3 here is CASSLLGTGATYEQYL. The CDR3 bases are TGCGCCAGCAGCTTGCTGGGGACAGGGGCCACCTACGAGCAGTACCTC. The genes are TRBV5-1 and TRBJ2-7, with TRBD1 matching 10 bases. The CDR3 sequence is 16 residues long. Germline CDR1 SGHRS, CDR2 YFSETQ. The V segment lost 1 base and the J segment 2 bases; nucleotides outside the gene matches: 6.

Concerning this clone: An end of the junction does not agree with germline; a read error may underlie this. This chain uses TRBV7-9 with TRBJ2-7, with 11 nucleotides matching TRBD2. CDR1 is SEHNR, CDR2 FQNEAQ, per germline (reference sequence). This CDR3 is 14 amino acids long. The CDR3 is CSSSKGTSGYEQYF. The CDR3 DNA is TGTTCCAGCAGTAAAGGGACTAGCGGCTACGAGCAGTACTTC.

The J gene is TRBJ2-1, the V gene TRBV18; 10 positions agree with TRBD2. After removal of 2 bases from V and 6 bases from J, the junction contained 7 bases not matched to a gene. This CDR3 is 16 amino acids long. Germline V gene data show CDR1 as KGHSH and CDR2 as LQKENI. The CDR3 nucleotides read TGTGCCAGCTCACCAAAGCTGGCTAGCGGGGGCAATGAGCAGTTCTTC. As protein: CASSPKLASGGNEQFF.

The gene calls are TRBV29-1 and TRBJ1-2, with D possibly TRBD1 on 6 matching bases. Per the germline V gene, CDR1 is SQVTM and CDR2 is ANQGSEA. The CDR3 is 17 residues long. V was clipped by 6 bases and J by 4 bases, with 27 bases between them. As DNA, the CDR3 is TGCAGCGTAGGAAAAACGAGTGGGGGGGGCGCGAGCTATGGCTACACCTTC. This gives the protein CSVGKTSGGGASYGYTF.

The CDR3 bases are TGTGCCAGCGAGGGGGCTTCCCGGGGGAGTGAGCAGTTCTTC. It yields the protein CASEGASRGSEQFF. The gene calls are TRBV27 and TRBJ2-1, with D perhaps matching TRBD1 (7 bases). The length of the CDR3 is 14 residues. CDR1 is MNHEY and CDR2 is SMNVEV in the germline V gene (reference sequence). Trimming shortened V by 8 bases and J by 9 bases, and 20 bases separated the two germline ends.

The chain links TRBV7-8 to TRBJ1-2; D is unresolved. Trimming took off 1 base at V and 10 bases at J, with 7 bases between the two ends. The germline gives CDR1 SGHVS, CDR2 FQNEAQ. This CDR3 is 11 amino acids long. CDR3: CASSLGGAYTF. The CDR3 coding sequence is TGTGCCAGCAGCTTAGGTGGAGCCTACACCTTC.

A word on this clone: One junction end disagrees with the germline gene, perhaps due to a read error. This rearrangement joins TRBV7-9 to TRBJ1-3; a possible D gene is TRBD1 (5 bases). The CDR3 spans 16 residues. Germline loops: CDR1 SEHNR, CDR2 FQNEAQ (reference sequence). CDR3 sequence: CSSSLQAGLSGNTIYF. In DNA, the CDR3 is TGTTCCAGCAGCTTACAGGCGGGACTCTCTGGAAACACCATATATTTT.

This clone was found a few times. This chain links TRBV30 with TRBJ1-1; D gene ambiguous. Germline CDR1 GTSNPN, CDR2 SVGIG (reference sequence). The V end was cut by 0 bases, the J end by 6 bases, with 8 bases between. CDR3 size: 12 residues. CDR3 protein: CAWSVTRSEAFF. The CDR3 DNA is TGTGCCTGGAGTGTAACCCGGTCTGAAGCTTTCTTT. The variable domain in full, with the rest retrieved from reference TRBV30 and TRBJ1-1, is SQTIHQWPATLVQPVGSPLSLECTVEGTSNPNLYWYRQAAGRGLQLLFYSVGIGQISSEVPQNLSASRPQDRQFILSSKKLLLSDSGFYLCAWSVTRSEAFFGQGTRLTVV.

Here the CDR3 reads CASSTLTFYSNQPQHF. CDR3 coding DNA: TGTGCCAGCAGTACGTTGACTTTTTATAGCAATCAGCCCCAGCATTTT. V and J are TRBV2 and TRBJ1-5; the D is unclear. V was clipped by 5 bases and J by 0 bases, with 14 bases between them. Germline V gene lookup returns CDR1 SNHLY and CDR2 FYNNEI. The CDR3 spans 16 residues.

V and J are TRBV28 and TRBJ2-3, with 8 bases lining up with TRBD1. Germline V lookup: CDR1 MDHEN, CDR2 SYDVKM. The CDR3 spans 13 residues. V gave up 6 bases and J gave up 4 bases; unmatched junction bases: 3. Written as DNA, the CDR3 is TGTGCCAGCAGCCGGACAGGGCCAGATACGCAGTATTTT. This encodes CASSRTGPDTQYF.

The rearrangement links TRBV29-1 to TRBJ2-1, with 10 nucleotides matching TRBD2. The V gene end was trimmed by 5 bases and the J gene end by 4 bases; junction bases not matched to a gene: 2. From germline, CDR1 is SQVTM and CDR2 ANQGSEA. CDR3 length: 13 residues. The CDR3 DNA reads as TGCAGCGTTAGGACTAGCGGTTACAATGAGCAGTTCTTC. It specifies CSVRTSGYNEQFF.

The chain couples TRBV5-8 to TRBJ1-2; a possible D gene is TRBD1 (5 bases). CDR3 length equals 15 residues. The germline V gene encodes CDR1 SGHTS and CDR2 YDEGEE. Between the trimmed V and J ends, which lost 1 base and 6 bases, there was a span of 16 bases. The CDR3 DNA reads TGTGCCAGCAGCTTGTTGGGCGGGGGTGGCGATGGCTACACCTTC. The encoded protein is CASSLLGGGGDGYTF.